Sequencing of this T cell receptor (beta chain) was carried out in a study of blood T cell repertoires in COVID-19. Study in general: Samples came from the United States, Italy and Spain, spanning acute and convalescent COVID-19. Sample material is recorded as cDNA or gDNA derived from T cells, B-cell-depleted T cells, or PBMCs.

Per the original data handling: Reference gene primer amplification gave estimated nucleated cell counts. TCRdb's table, derived via immunoSEQ multiplex PCR, lists solely in-frame clones and lacks some. The V and J calls and clone size were taken over from that table, and D and trimming were inferred from the DNA. The sample has around 80,000 clones, 75% to 85% seen once. This CDR3 has 16 residues. The V and J ends lost 0 bases and 0 bases, in that order; junction bases with no gene match: 1. Looked up from germline, CDR1 is LGHNA and CDR2 is YNFKEQ. The source material was peripheral blood. The sequence derives from an elderly woman with acute or convalescent COVID-19. This chain connects TRBV4-2 to TRBJ2-1; 8 bases map to TRBD1. CDR3 DNA: TGTGCCAGCAGCCAAGAGGGGACAGGCTCCTACAATGAGCAGTTCTTC. Protein product: CASSQEGTGSYNEQFF.